A selection of T cell receptor beta chains follows, all from one sample in a study of T cell repertoires in cytomegalovirus infection. One entry per CDR3 protein, called by TCRdb with MiXCR from the reads. The sample lists about 55,000 distinct CDR3 sequences; roughly a fifth were seen once. Their target antigens are unknown. The source was CD8+ T cells from cultured PBMCs, collected from culture after CMV antigen stimulation. These TCRs come from a human donor in good health (CMV status not recorded). Some clones in this sample may be carry-over from other donors' samples. CDR3s include the opening cysteine and the closing phenylalanine or tryptophan. A D gene is named only where the DNA matches it firmly. Rows may omit the clone size; those that give it use once, few, many or a size class.

J,length,D,size,V,DNA,CDR3
TRBJ2-1,14,.,.,TRBV7-3,TGTGCCAGCAGCTTTGCGGACGGCTACAATGAGCAGTTCTTC,CASSFADGYNEQFF
TRBJ2-5,16,TRBD2,few,TRBV7-2,TGTGCCAGCAGCCCAATGCGCGCGGGGGTGCAAGAGACCCAGTACTTC,CASSPMRAGVQETQYF
TRBJ1-2,12,.,once,TRBV12-3/TRBV12-4,TGTGCCAGCAGTTCATCGCTAGATGGCTACACCTTC,CASSSSLDGYTF
TRBJ1-6,14,.,.,TRBV6-4,TGTGCCAGCAGTGACAAGGGTACGAATTCACCCCTCCACTTT,CASSDKGTNSPLHF
TRBJ2-3,13,.,few,TRBV6-4,TGTGCCAGCAGTGACGGCAGCACAGATACGCAGTATTTT,CASSDGSTDTQYF
TRBJ1-1,20,TRBD1,.,TRBV29-1,TGCAGCGTTGAACCAGTAGCGGTTTTTACTACAGGGGGAATGAACACTGAAGCTTTCTTT,CSVEPVAVFTTGGMNTEAFF
TRBJ2-7,13,TRBD2,many,TRBV7-6,TGTGCCAGCAGCTCGGGGGGTTCCTACGAGCAGTACTTC,CASSSGGSYEQYF
TRBJ2-3,16,TRBD2,.,TRBV7-2,TGTGCCAGCAGCCGGACGCTACTAGCGGCGACAGATACGCAGTATTTT,CASSRTLLAATDTQYF
TRBJ2-2,15,.,.,TRBV29-1,TGCAGCGTTGAAGAGGTGGGACTCAACACCGGGGAGCTGTTTTTT,CSVEEVGLNTGELFF
TRBJ2-7,15,TRBD1,.,TRBV7-8,TGTGCCAGCAGCTTTGGGCAGGGGGCATACTACGAGCAGTACTTC,CASSFGQGAYYEQYF
TRBJ2-2,15,.,.,TRBV7-7,TGTGCCAGCAGCTTAGCAGACAGGAACACCGGGGAGCTGTTTTTT,CASSLADRNTGELFF
TRBJ2-7,16,TRBD1,.,TRBV7-2,TGTGCCAGCAGCTTAGTCTCGACAGGGGGGGGATACGAGCAGTACTTC,CASSLVSTGGGYEQYF
TRBJ2-7,13,.,many,TRBV11-3,TGTGCCAGCAGCTTAGGACGGGAGCGCGAGCAGTACTTC,CASSLGREREQYF
TRBJ2-3,17,.,.,TRBV7-8,TGTGCCAGCAGCTTCGCCTTTCGGAGCCTTAACACAGATACGCAGTATTTT,CASSFAFRSLNTDTQYF
TRBJ2-7,12,.,.,TRBV2,TGTGCCGTAATCGGGGGTATCTACGAGCAGTACTTC,CAVIGGIYEQYF
TRBJ2-3,14,.,few,TRBV7-2,TGTGCCAGCAGCTTAGCGGGGCCGGCAGATACGCAGTATTTT,CASSLAGPADTQYF
TRBJ2-2,16,TRBD1,few,TRBV24-1,TGTGCCACCAGTGATAAACACAGGGGCGTCACCGGGGAGCTGTTTTTT,CATSDKHRGVTGELFF